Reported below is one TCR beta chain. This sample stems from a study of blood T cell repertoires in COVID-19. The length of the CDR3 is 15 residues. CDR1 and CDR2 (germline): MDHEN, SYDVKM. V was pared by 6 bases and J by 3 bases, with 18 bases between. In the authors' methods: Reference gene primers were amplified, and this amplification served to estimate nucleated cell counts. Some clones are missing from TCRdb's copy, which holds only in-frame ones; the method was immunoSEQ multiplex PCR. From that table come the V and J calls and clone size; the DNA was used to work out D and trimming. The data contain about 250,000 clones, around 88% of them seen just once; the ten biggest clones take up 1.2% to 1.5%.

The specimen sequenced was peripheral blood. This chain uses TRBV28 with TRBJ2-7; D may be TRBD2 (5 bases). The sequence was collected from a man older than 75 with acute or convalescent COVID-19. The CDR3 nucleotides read TGTGCCAGCAGCCTCCCCCCAGCGGAGGTCTACGAGCAGTACTTC. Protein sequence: CASSLPPAEVYEQYF.